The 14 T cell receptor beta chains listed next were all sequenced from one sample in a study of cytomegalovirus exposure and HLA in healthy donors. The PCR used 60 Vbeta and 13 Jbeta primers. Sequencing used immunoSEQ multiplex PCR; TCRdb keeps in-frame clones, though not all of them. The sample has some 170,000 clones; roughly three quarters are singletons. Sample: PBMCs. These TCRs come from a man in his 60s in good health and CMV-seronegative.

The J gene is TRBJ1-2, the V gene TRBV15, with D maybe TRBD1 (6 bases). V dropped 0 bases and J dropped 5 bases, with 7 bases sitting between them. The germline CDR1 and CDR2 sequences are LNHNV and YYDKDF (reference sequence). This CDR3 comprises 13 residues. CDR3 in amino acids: CATSRDGQYGYTF. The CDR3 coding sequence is TGTGCCACCAGCAGAGATGGACAGTATGGCTACACCTTC.

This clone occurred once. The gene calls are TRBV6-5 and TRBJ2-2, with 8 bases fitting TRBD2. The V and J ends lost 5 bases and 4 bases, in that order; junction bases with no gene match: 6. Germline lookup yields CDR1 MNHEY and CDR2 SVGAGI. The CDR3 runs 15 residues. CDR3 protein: CASSTGTRGTGELFF. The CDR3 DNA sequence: TGTGCCAGCAGTACCGGGACTAGGGGCACCGGGGAGCTGTTTTTT.

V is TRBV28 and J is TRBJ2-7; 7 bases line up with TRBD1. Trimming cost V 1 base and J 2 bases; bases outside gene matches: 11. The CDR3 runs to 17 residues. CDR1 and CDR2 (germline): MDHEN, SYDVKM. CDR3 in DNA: TGTGCCAGCAGTTTATCACAGGGGCACGTAGTCGCCTACGAGCAGTACTTC. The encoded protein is CASSLSQGHVVAYEQYF. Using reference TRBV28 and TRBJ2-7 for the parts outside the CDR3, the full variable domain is DVKVTQSSRYLVKRTGEKVFLECVQDMDHENMFWYRQDPGLGLRLIYFSYDVKMKEKGDIPEGYSVSREKKERFSLILESASTNQTSMYLCASSLSQGHVVAYEQYFGPGTRLTVT.

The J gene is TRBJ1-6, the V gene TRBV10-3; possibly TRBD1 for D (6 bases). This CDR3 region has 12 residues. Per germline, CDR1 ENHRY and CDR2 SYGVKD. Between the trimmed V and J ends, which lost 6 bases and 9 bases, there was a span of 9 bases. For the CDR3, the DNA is TGTGCCATCAGCCAAGGGGGTTCACCCCTCCACTTT. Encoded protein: CAISQGGSPLHF.

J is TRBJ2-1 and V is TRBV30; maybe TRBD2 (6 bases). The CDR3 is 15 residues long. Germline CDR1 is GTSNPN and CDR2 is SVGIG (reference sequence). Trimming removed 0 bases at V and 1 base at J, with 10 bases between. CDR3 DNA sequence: TGTGCCTGGAGTGTACTAGCTTATTCCTACAATGAGCAGTTCTTC. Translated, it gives CAWSVLAYSYNEQFF.

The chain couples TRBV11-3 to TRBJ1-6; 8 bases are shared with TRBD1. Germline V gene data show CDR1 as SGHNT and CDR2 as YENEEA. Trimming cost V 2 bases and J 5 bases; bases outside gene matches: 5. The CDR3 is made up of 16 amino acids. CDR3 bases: TGTGCCAGCAGCTTACCAACGGACAGGGATAATTCACCCCTCCACTTT. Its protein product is CASSLPTDRDNSPLHF.

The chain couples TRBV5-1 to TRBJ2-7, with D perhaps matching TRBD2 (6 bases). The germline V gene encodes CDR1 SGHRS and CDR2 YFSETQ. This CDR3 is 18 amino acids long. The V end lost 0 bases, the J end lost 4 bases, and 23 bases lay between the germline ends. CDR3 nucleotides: TGCGCCAGCAGCTTGGAGGCTGGGCGGGCCCCGGGAGAATACGAGCAGTACTTC. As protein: CASSLEAGRAPGEYEQYF.

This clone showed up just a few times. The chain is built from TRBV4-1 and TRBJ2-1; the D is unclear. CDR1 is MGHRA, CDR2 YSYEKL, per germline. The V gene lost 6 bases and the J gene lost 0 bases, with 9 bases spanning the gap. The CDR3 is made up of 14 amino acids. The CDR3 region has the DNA TGCGCCAGCAGGTTTTCTAGCTCCTACAATGAGCAGTTCTTC. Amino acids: CASRFSSSYNEQFF.

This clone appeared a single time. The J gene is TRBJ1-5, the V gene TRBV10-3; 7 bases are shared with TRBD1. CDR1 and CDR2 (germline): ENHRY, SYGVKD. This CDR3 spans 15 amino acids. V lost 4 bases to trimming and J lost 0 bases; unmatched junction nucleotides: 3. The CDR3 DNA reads TGTGCCATCAGTGGGACAGGTTATAGCAATCAGCCCCAGCATTTT. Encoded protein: CAISGTGYSNQPQHF.

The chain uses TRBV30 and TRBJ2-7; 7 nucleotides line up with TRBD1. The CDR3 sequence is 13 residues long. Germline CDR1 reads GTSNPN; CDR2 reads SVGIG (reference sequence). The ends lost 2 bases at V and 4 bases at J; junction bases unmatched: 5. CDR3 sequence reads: CAWSRGGGYEQYF. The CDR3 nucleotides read TGTGCCTGGAGTCGAGGGGGCGGGTACGAGCAGTACTTC.

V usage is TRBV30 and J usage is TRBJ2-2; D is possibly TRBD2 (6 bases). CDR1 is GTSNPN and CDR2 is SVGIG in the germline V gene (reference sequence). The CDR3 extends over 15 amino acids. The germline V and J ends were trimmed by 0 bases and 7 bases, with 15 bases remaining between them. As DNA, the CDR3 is TGTGCCTGGAGTGTGTCGCTAGCCGGGGGCGGGGAGCTGTTTTTT. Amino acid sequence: CAWSVSLAGGGELFF.

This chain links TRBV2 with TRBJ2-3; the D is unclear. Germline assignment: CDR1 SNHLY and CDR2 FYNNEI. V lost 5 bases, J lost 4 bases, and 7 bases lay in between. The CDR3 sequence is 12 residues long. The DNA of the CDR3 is TGTGCCAGCAGTCCCGACTCAGATACGCAGTATTTT. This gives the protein CASSPDSDTQYF. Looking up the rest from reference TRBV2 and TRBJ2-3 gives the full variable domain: EPEVTQTPSHQVTQMGQEVILRCVPISNHLYFYWYRQILGQKVEFLVSFYNNEISEKSEIFDDQFSVERPDGSNFTLKIRSTKLEDSAMYFCASSPDSDTQYFGPGTRLTVL.

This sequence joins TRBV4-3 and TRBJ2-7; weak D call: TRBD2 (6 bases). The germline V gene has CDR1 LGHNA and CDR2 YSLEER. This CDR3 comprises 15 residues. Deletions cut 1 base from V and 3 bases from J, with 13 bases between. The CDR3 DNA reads TGCGCCAGCAGCCAAGGGGGCGGGACTCACTACGAGCAGTACTTC. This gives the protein CASSQGGGTHYEQYF.

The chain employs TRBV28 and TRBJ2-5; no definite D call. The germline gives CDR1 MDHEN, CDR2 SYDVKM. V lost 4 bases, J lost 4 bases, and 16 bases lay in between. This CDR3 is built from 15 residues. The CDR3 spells CASSSPPGVGETQYF. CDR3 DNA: TGTGCCAGCAGTTCCCCTCCCGGAGTGGGAGAGACCCAGTACTTC.